This TCR beta chain was sequenced for a study of early T cells in non-severe SARS-CoV-2 infection. On the study more broadly: The authors sequenced bulk RNA from unsorted whole blood, leaving chains unpaired.

This clonotype has at least ten counts. Its cognate antigen is unknown. Tagging with unique molecular identifiers was applied to individual cDNA molecules. TCRdb passed the 5' RACE reads through MiXCR, listing each CDR3 protein once. The sample contains 45,000 to 75,000 distinct CDR3 sequences, about 8.9% of which appear only once. Study observations and caveats: Comparison of clonotypes with VDJdb favored anti-spike CD8 responses while missing private and CD4 specificities.

The CDR3 is 15 residues long. In germline, CDR1 is ENHRY, CDR2 SYGVKD. V trimming: 4 bases; J trimming: 2 bases; junction bases outside the gene matches: 3. The sequence came from an adult who was a healthcare worker with PCR-confirmed SARS-CoV-2 infection or an uninfected control (not recorded which). The genes are TRBV10-3 and TRBJ2-7, with 12 bases fitting TRBD2. The sequenced sample was whole blood. CDR3 protein: CAISGTSGGTYEQYF. The CDR3, as DNA: TGTGCCATCAGTGGTACTAGCGGGGGGACCTACGAGCAGTACTTC.